This paragraph covers one TCR beta chain sequence. The antigen is undetermined. Repertoires were generated with immunoSEQ multiplex PCR, while TCRdb's copy carries only in-frame clones and drops some. The sample records around 200,000 clones, just over 85% being singletons. Trimming stripped 8 bases from V and 8 bases from J, with 21 bases between. The CDR3 runs to 15 residues. Germline V gives CDR1 SGHVS, CDR2 FQNEAQ. The data derive from a study of T cell responses to AZD1222 COVID-19 vaccine. General study results and limits: There were vaccine-associated CD4 TCRs across spike, dominant at 160-218 and 743-854.

The chain uses TRBV7-8 and TRBJ2-2; D is uncertain. The sample consisted of peripheral blood, taken on day 0 of AZD1222 vaccination. The TCR sequence derives from an adult in good health. CDR3 residues: CASARTTEMWGELFF. The CDR3, as DNA: TGTGCCAGCGCTAGAACCACGGAGATGTGGGGGGAGCTGTTTTTT.